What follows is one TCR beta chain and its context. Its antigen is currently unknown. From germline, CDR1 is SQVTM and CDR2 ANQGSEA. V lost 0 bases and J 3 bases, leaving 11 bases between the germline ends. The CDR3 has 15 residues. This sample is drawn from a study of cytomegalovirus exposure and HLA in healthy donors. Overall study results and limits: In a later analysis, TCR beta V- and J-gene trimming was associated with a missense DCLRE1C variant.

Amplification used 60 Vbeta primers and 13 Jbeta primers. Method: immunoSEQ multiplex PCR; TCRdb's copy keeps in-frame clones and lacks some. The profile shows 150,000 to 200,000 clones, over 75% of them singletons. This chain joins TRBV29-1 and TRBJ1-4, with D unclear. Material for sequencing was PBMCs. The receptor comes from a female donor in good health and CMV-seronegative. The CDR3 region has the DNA TGCAGCGTTGAAGATCAGAAGGAGGCTAATGAAAAACTGTTTTTT. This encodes CSVEDQKEANEKLFF. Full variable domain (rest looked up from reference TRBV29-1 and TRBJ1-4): SAVISQKPSRDICQRGTSLTIQCQVDSQVTMMFWYRQQPGQSLTLIATANQGSEATYESGFVIDKFPISRPNLTFSTLTVSNMSPEDSSIYLCSVEDQKEANEKLFFGSGTQLSVL.